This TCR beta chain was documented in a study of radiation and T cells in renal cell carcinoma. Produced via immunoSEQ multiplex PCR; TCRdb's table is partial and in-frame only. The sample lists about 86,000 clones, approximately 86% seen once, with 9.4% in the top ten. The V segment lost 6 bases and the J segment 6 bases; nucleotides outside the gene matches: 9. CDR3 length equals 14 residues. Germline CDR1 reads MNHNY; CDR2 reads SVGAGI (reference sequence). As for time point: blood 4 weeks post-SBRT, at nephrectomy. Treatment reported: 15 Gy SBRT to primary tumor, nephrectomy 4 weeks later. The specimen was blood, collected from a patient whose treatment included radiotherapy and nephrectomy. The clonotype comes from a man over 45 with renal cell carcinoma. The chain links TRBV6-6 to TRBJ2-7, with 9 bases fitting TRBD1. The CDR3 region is CASSLLGQGSEQYF. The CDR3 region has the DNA TGTGCCAGCAGCCTCTTGGGACAGGGCAGCGAGCAGTACTTC.